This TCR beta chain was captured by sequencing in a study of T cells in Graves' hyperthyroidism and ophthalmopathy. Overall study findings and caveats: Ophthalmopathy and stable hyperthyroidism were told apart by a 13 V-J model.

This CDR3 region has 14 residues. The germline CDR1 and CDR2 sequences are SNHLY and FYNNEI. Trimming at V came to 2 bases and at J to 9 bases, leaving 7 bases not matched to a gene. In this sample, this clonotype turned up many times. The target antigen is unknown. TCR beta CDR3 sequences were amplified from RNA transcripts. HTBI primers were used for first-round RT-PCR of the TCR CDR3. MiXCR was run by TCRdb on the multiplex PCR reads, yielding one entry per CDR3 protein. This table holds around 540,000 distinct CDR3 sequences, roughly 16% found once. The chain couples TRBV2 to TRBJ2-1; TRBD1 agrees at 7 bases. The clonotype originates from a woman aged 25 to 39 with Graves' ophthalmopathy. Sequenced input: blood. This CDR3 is CASSEYVGGGEQFF. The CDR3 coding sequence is TGTGCCAGCAGTGAATATGTAGGGGGCGGTGAGCAGTTCTTC.